Below, 5 T cell receptor beta chains from the same sample are listed, as sequenced in a study of neoadjuvant anti-PD-1 for oral cavity cancer. Specified time point: after neoadjuvant nivolumab, at surgical resection. Method: immunoSEQ multiplex PCR; TCRdb's copy keeps in-frame clones and lacks some. The sample lists more than 8,500 clones; around 64% were seen once. Sequenced here: PBMCs, sampled after nivolumab (anti-PD-1) treatment. The receptors stem from a person aged 35 to 85 with oral cavity squamous cell carcinoma.

This chain connects TRBV10-1 to TRBJ1-1; D is unclear. CDR3 length equals 15 residues. CDR1 and CDR2 from the germline V gene are WNHNN and SYGVQD (reference sequence). Trimming took 0 bases from V and 1 from J, leaving 9 bases between them. CDR3 sequence: CASSESSPGNTEAFF. DNA of the CDR3: TGCGCCAGCAGTGAGTCTTCTCCAGGGAACACTGAAGCTTTCTTT.

This chain connects TRBV30 to TRBJ2-5, with D perhaps given as TRBD1 or TRBD2 (5 bases each). The CDR3 is 11 residues long. V lost 5 bases and J lost 5, with 9 bases in between. Germline CDR1 is GTSNPN and CDR2 is SVGIG (reference sequence). Here the CDR3 DNA reads TGTGCCTGGGGGGGTCACGAGACCCAGTACTTC. Encoded protein: CAWGGHETQYF.

This sequence joins TRBV4-2 and TRBJ2-7; D perhaps matches TRBD1 (5 bases). The CDR3 has 14 amino acids. Trimming left V 0 bases short and J 4 bases short, with 10 bases between. Per the germline V gene, CDR1 is LGHNA and CDR2 is YNFKEQ. CDR3 amino acids: CASSQEAGRYEQYF. CDR3 sequence (DNA): TGTGCCAGCAGCCAAGAGGCAGGGCGGTACGAGCAGTACTTC.

V usage is TRBV27 and J usage is TRBJ2-5; 7 bases fit TRBD2. Germline loops: CDR1 MNHEY, CDR2 SMNVEV (reference sequence). The V and J ends lost 6 bases and 4 bases, in that order; junction bases with no gene match: 2. This CDR3 has 12 residues. The CDR3 is CASRGGTETQYF. DNA of the CDR3: TGTGCCAGCAGGGGAGGGACAGAGACCCAGTACTTC.

This sequence joins TRBV5-4 and TRBJ1-2, with 9 positions matching TRBD1. The germline CDR1 and CDR2 sequences are SGHNT and YYREEE (reference sequence). J was trimmed by 4 bases and V by 0 bases; bases with no gene match: 10. The CDR3 totals 17 residues. This CDR3 reads CASSLVHGQGLGYGYTF. DNA for the CDR3: TGTGCCAGCAGCTTGGTCCACGGACAGGGGTTAGGCTATGGCTACACCTTC.